These T cell receptor beta chains were read from a single sample in a study of blood T cell repertoires in COVID-19. Sequenced by immunoSEQ multiplex PCR; TCRdb stores in-frame clones only, minus some. The sample has 65,000 to 95,000 clones; 87% are singletons. Sequenced input: peripheral blood. The source is a man aged 25 to 40 with acute or convalescent COVID-19. Both conserved end residues are trimmed from each CDR3. Only part of the rows carry a size: once, few, many, or a class if the clone is expanded.

>TRBJ2-7|once|TRBV28
ASSRTGYEQY
>TRBJ2-5|NA|TRBV27
ASSLYSGELETQY
>TRBJ1-3|NA|TRBV3-1/TRBV3-2
ASSPRQGPNTIY
>TRBJ1-1|once|TRBV19
ASSIMGTGVTF
>TRBJ1-1|NA|TRBV5-4
ASSLDGLMNTEAF
>TRBJ1-5|NA|TRBV24-1
AAGGSGNQPQH
>TRBJ2-1|few|TRBV9
ASSGTGSSEQF
>TRBJ2-1|NA|TRBV12-3/TRBV12-4
ASSSPGLGEQF
>TRBJ2-7|NA|TRBV7-2
ASSLTGDASGEQY
>TRBJ2-1|NA|TRBV6-1
ASSEEGLAGGDEQF
>TRBJ1-2|NA|TRBV7-2
ASSSLSGGGFYGYT
>TRBJ2-5|NA|TRBV28
ASSSYGTGGNQETQY
>TRBJ2-3|NA|TRBV27
ASSPSPGVGDTQY
>TRBJ2-2|NA|TRBV10-1
ASMGDRDDLTGELF
>TRBJ2-7|NA|TRBV20-1
SASKGVGNTYAAYEQY
>TRBJ1-3|NA|TRBV4-2
ASSEAPGTGGNTIY
>TRBJ1-5|few|TRBV6-5
ASRDRDGQPQH
>TRBJ2-7|NA|TRBV10-3
AHQTGGKY
>TRBJ2-1|NA|TRBV11-3
ASSLAAGYNEQF
>TRBJ2-5|NA|TRBV23-1
ASSRNRGPQETQY
>TRBJ1-2|once|TRBV28
ASRDSPANYGYT
>TRBJ2-7|NA|TRBV5-8
ASSFVQGAGEQY
>TRBJ2-7|NA|TRBV5-6
ASSVDRGRGKVHEQY
>TRBJ1-3|NA|TRBV28
ASTGDYSGNTIY
>TRBJ2-7|NA|TRBV19
ASSPSRGQGYEQY
>TRBJ2-3|once|TRBV12-3/TRBV12-4
ASSLELWGPKY
>TRBJ2-7|NA|TRBV10-3
AIREQGFGYEQY
>TRBJ2-7|NA|TRBV5-8
ASSSTGGLEQY
>TRBJ2-7|NA|TRBV5-1
ASSSTSGRASVYEQY
>TRBJ2-2|once|TRBV19
ASSMGAGANTGELF
>TRBJ2-1|NA|TRBV20-1
SASRANEQF
>TRBJ2-7|NA|TRBV5-1
ASSPAGDPYEQY
>TRBJ2-5|NA|TRBV7-3
ASSPRQGLGETQY
>TRBJ2-5|NA|TRBV18
ASSPGTGQETQY
>TRBJ2-5|NA|TRBV4-3
ASSQPRETQY
>TRBJ2-7|few|TRBV9
ASSPSGSVTYEQY
>TRBJ2-1|NA|TRBV11-2
ASSATSGSVEQF
>TRBJ2-3|NA|TRBV2
ASSGTSGRIDTQY
>TRBJ2-7|NA|TRBV5-1
ASSPGNEQY
>TRBJ1-4|NA|TRBV27
ASSSSGLTTNEKLF
>TRBJ1-2|NA|TRBV4-3
ASSQVLAQYGYT
>TRBJ2-7|NA|TRBV5-1
ASSLAVGQVKSYEQY
>TRBJ2-1|NA|TRBV28
ASSLNRESHVNEQF
>TRBJ1-2|NA|TRBV19
ASSIEGGLRRGYT
>TRBJ2-7|NA|TRBV11-2
ASSSGRSYSAQGGQY
>TRBJ1-1|few|TRBV6-5
ASSYSMNTEAF
>TRBJ2-1|NA|TRBV5-1
ASSLILNEQF
>TRBJ2-6|NA|TRBV5-1
ASGNRGTVPGANVLT
>TRBJ2-7|NA|TRBV30
AWSLDRDREQY
>TRBJ2-6|NA|TRBV6-2/TRBV6-3
ASSPQTGISGANVLT
>TRBJ2-5|NA|TRBV10-2
ASRGTGGQETQY
>TRBJ2-3|NA|TRBV10-2
AITPYGEPTDTQY
>TRBJ2-5|NA|TRBV5-3
ARSLRLAGDNVRETQY
>TRBJ1-3|NA|TRBV29-1
SVEPGQGGRTIY
>TRBJ1-1|NA|TRBV18
ASSLIPTTEDTEAF